A selection of T cell receptor beta chains follows, all from one sample in a study of T cell responses to AZD1222 COVID-19 vaccine. The assay was immunoSEQ multiplex PCR, and TCRdb's table has in-frame clones only and misses some. Of 140,000 or so clones detected, approximately 90% appear once; the ten largest clones hold roughly 1.7%. This material consisted of peripheral blood, taken 28 days after the second AZD1222 dose. The receptors shown here come from an adult who received the AZD1222 COVID-19 vaccine. CDR3s include the opening cysteine and the closing phenylalanine or tryptophan. Each record gives: V gene, CDR3 length, clone size, D gene, J gene, CDR3 protein, CDR3 DNA. The D gene is left open where the match is weak. Clone sizes are given selectively: once, few, many, or a class where the clone is expanded.

V gene: TRBV7-7
CDR3 length: 14
clone size: NA
D gene: TRBD1
J gene: TRBJ2-7
CDR3 protein: CASSPPGQSYEQYF
CDR3 DNA: TGTGCCAGCAGCCCACCGGGACAGAGCTACGAGCAGTACTTC

V gene: TRBV7-9
CDR3 length: 13
clone size: NA
D gene: TRBD1
J gene: TRBJ1-2
CDR3 protein: CASSPGQGYGYTF
CDR3 DNA: TGTGCCAGCAGCCCGGGACAGGGTTACGGCTACACCTTC

V gene: TRBV3-1/TRBV3-2
CDR3 length: 14
clone size: NA
D gene: NA
J gene: TRBJ1-5
CDR3 protein: CASSQHGGNQPQHF
CDR3 DNA: TGTGCCAGCAGCCAGCATGGGGGCAATCAGCCCCAGCATTTT

V gene: TRBV24-1
CDR3 length: 14
clone size: NA
D gene: TRBD2
J gene: TRBJ2-3
CDR3 protein: CATSPRLAMDTQYF
CDR3 DNA: TGTGCCACCAGTCCCAGACTAGCCATGGATACGCAGTATTTT

V gene: TRBV6-6
CDR3 length: 14
clone size: NA
D gene: NA
J gene: TRBJ1-2
CDR3 protein: CASSTLDTGYGYTF
CDR3 DNA: TGTGCCAGCTCAACCTTGGACACTGGCTATGGCTACACCTTC

V gene: TRBV11-2
CDR3 length: 16
clone size: NA
D gene: TRBD1
J gene: TRBJ2-5
CDR3 protein: CASSLKLRGQGRTQYF
CDR3 DNA: TGTGCCAGCAGCTTAAAACTCCGGGGACAGGGTAGGACCCAGTACTTC

V gene: TRBV7-9
CDR3 length: 13
clone size: NA
D gene: NA
J gene: TRBJ1-1
CDR3 protein: CAISASLNTEAFF
CDR3 DNA: TGTGCCATATCCGCATCATTGAACACTGAAGCTTTCTTT

V gene: TRBV4-1
CDR3 length: 16
clone size: NA
D gene: TRBD1
J gene: TRBJ1-2
CDR3 protein: CASSQPQAGGNYGYTF
CDR3 DNA: TGCGCCAGCAGCCAACCACAGGCAGGGGGCAACTATGGCTACACCTTC

V gene: TRBV5-6
CDR3 length: 14
clone size: few
D gene: NA
J gene: TRBJ2-2
CDR3 protein: CASSLPGVTGELFF
CDR3 DNA: TGTGCCAGCAGCTTGCCAGGGGTCACCGGGGAGCTGTTTTTT

V gene: TRBV6-5
CDR3 length: 15
clone size: NA
D gene: TRBD1
J gene: TRBJ1-1
CDR3 protein: CASSVTGLMNTEAFF
CDR3 DNA: TGTGCCAGCAGCGTGACAGGGCTTATGAACACTGAAGCTTTCTTT

V gene: TRBV6-5
CDR3 length: 15
clone size: few
D gene: NA
J gene: TRBJ2-1
CDR3 protein: CASRPGTFSYNEQFF
CDR3 DNA: TGTGCCAGCAGGCCCGGGACTTTCTCCTACAATGAGCAGTTCTTC

V gene: TRBV21-1
CDR3 length: 16
clone size: NA
D gene: NA
J gene: TRBJ2-3
CDR3 protein: CASHLGDRASTDTQYF
CDR3 DNA: TGTGCCAGCCACTTGGGAGACAGGGCCAGCACAGATACGCAGTATTTT

V gene: TRBV11-2
CDR3 length: 14
clone size: NA
D gene: TRBD2
J gene: TRBJ2-4
CDR3 protein: CASSLSGRENIQYF
CDR3 DNA: TGTGCCAGCAGCTTATCAGGGAGGGAAAACATTCAGTACTTC

V gene: TRBV5-1
CDR3 length: 14
clone size: NA
D gene: NA
J gene: TRBJ2-3
CDR3 protein: CASSFMVGADTQYF
CDR3 DNA: TGCGCCAGCAGCTTTATGGTGGGCGCCGATACGCAGTATTTT

V gene: TRBV6-2/TRBV6-3
CDR3 length: 13
clone size: NA
D gene: NA
J gene: TRBJ1-5
CDR3 protein: CASSYAGNWPQHF
CDR3 DNA: TGTGCCAGCAGTTATGCGGGGAACTGGCCCCAGCATTTT

V gene: TRBV5-4
CDR3 length: 14
clone size: NA
D gene: NA
J gene: TRBJ2-1
CDR3 protein: CASSLVGGHNEQFF
CDR3 DNA: TGTGCCAGCAGCTTGGTAGGAGGGCACAATGAGCAGTTCTTC

V gene: TRBV19
CDR3 length: 15
clone size: NA
D gene: NA
J gene: TRBJ1-6
CDR3 protein: CASSMRQSLSSPLHF
CDR3 DNA: TGTGCCAGTAGTATGCGGCAGTCTCTCAGTTCACCCCTCCACTTT

V gene: TRBV3-1/TRBV3-2
CDR3 length: 13
clone size: once
D gene: NA
J gene: TRBJ1-1
CDR3 protein: CASSRTRNTEAFF
CDR3 DNA: TGTGCCAGCAGCCGGACGAGGAACACTGAAGCTTTCTTT

V gene: TRBV24-1
CDR3 length: 15
clone size: NA
D gene: TRBD1
J gene: TRBJ2-5
CDR3 protein: CATSDLGQGQETQYF
CDR3 DNA: TGTGCCACCAGTGATTTAGGACAGGGACAAGAGACCCAGTACTTC

V gene: TRBV6-5
CDR3 length: 14
clone size: NA
D gene: NA
J gene: TRBJ1-4
CDR3 protein: CASSSDGFNEKLFF
CDR3 DNA: TGTGCCAGCAGTTCCGACGGCTTTAATGAAAAACTGTTTTTT

V gene: TRBV24-1
CDR3 length: 11
clone size: NA
D gene: NA
J gene: TRBJ1-1
CDR3 protein: CATSFKTEAFF
CDR3 DNA: TGTGCCACCAGTTTCAAAACCGAAGCTTTCTTT

V gene: TRBV5-6
CDR3 length: 15
clone size: NA
D gene: NA
J gene: TRBJ2-1
CDR3 protein: CASSLGRTIYNEQFF
CDR3 DNA: TGTGCCAGCAGCTTGGGGCGGACCATTTACAATGAGCAGTTCTTC

V gene: TRBV2
CDR3 length: 13
clone size: NA
D gene: NA
J gene: TRBJ1-1
CDR3 protein: CASSGPLFSEAFF
CDR3 DNA: TGTGCCAGCAGCGGGCCTTTGTTCTCGGAAGCTTTCTTT

V gene: TRBV6-5
CDR3 length: 14
clone size: NA
D gene: TRBD1
J gene: TRBJ1-1
CDR3 protein: CASGRRTGNTEAFF
CDR3 DNA: TGTGCCAGCGGAAGAAGGACAGGGAACACTGAAGCTTTCTTT

V gene: TRBV6-5
CDR3 length: 12
clone size: NA
D gene: NA
J gene: TRBJ2-7
CDR3 protein: CASSYSPYEQYF
CDR3 DNA: TGTGCCAGCAGTTACAGCCCCTACGAGCAGTACTTC

V gene: TRBV6-1
CDR3 length: 13
clone size: NA
D gene: NA
J gene: TRBJ2-1
CDR3 protein: CASSDNRYNEQFF
CDR3 DNA: TGTGCCAGCAGTGATAACAGGTACAATGAGCAGTTCTTC

V gene: TRBV5-1
CDR3 length: 16
clone size: NA
D gene: NA
J gene: TRBJ2-7
CDR3 protein: CASSLGPGALPYEQYF
CDR3 DNA: TGCGCCAGCAGCTTGGGGCCAGGTGCGTTACCCTACGAGCAGTACTTC

V gene: TRBV7-2
CDR3 length: 14
clone size: NA
D gene: TRBD1
J gene: TRBJ1-2
CDR3 protein: CASSLGQDREGYTF
CDR3 DNA: TGTGCCAGCAGCTTAGGACAGGACAGGGAAGGCTACACCTTC

V gene: TRBV25-1
CDR3 length: 14
clone size: NA
D gene: TRBD1
J gene: TRBJ1-2
CDR3 protein: CASTPQDRANGYTF
CDR3 DNA: TGTGCCAGCACCCCCCAGGACAGGGCGAATGGCTACACCTTC

V gene: TRBV12-5
CDR3 length: 17
clone size: few
D gene: TRBD1
J gene: TRBJ2-1
CDR3 protein: CASGWASGGFSYNEQFF
CDR3 DNA: TGTGCTAGTGGTTGGGCCTCAGGGGGCTTCTCCTACAATGAGCAGTTCTTC

V gene: TRBV12-3/TRBV12-4
CDR3 length: 13
clone size: NA
D gene: TRBD1
J gene: TRBJ1-2
CDR3 protein: CASRRQGPMGYTF
CDR3 DNA: TGTGCCAGCAGGAGACAGGGACCTATGGGCTACACCTTC

V gene: TRBV28
CDR3 length: 13
clone size: NA
D gene: NA
J gene: TRBJ1-4
CDR3 protein: CASSLEGHEKLFF
CDR3 DNA: TGTGCCAGCAGTTTGGAGGGGCATGAAAAACTGTTTTTT

V gene: TRBV19
CDR3 length: 11
clone size: NA
D gene: NA
J gene: TRBJ2-1
CDR3 protein: CASRRGDEQFF
CDR3 DNA: TGTGCCAGTAGACGAGGCGATGAGCAGTTCTTC

V gene: TRBV19
CDR3 length: 15
clone size: NA
D gene: TRBD1
J gene: TRBJ2-1
CDR3 protein: CASSMGQAPYNEQFF
CDR3 DNA: TGTGCCAGTAGTATGGGACAGGCCCCCTACAATGAGCAGTTCTTC

V gene: TRBV7-2
CDR3 length: 13
clone size: NA
D gene: NA
J gene: TRBJ2-3
CDR3 protein: CASSLVLADTQYF
CDR3 DNA: TGTGCCAGCAGCTTAGTTTTGGCAGATACGCAGTATTTT

V gene: TRBV4-2
CDR3 length: 20
clone size: NA
D gene: NA
J gene: TRBJ1-1
CDR3 protein: CASSQDLEVIPGGKNTEAFF
CDR3 DNA: TGTGCCAGCAGCCAAGATTTAGAGGTTATACCGGGTGGGAAGAACACTGAAGCTTTCTTT

V gene: TRBV10-1
CDR3 length: 14
clone size: NA
D gene: NA
J gene: TRBJ1-1
CDR3 protein: CASTRTVGDGEAFF
CDR3 DNA: TGCGCCAGCACCAGGACAGTGGGGGACGGGGAAGCTTTCTTT

V gene: TRBV18
CDR3 length: 15
clone size: NA
D gene: TRBD1
J gene: TRBJ1-6
CDR3 protein: CASSIRGTDNSPLHF
CDR3 DNA: TGTGCCAGCTCCATACGAGGGACAGATAATTCACCCCTCCACTTT

V gene: TRBV6-5
CDR3 length: 15
clone size: NA
D gene: NA
J gene: TRBJ2-3
CDR3 protein: CASSYGGGVADTQYF
CDR3 DNA: TGTGCCAGCAGTTACGGCGGAGGGGTTGCAGATACGCAGTATTTT

V gene: TRBV7-3
CDR3 length: 13
clone size: NA
D gene: NA
J gene: TRBJ2-1
CDR3 protein: CASSTRDRNEQFF
CDR3 DNA: TGTGCCAGCAGCACCCGGGACCGGAATGAGCAGTTCTTC

V gene: TRBV19
CDR3 length: 13
clone size: few
D gene: NA
J gene: TRBJ2-1
CDR3 protein: CASSRQKNNEQFF
CDR3 DNA: TGTGCCAGTAGTAGGCAGAAGAACAATGAGCAGTTCTTC

V gene: TRBV7-9
CDR3 length: 15
clone size: NA
D gene: TRBD1
J gene: TRBJ2-3
CDR3 protein: CAVPLGTGREDTQYF
CDR3 DNA: TGTGCCGTACCGCTGGGGACAGGGCGAGAAGATACGCAGTATTTT

V gene: TRBV30
CDR3 length: 13
clone size: once
D gene: TRBD1
J gene: TRBJ1-4
CDR3 protein: CAWKGTVVEKLFF
CDR3 DNA: TGTGCCTGGAAAGGGACAGTTGTAGAAAAACTGTTTTTT

V gene: TRBV7-9
CDR3 length: 15
clone size: once
D gene: NA
J gene: TRBJ1-3
CDR3 protein: CASSFSQGAGNTIYF
CDR3 DNA: TGTGCCAGCAGCTTCTCACAGGGAGCCGGAAACACCATATATTTT

V gene: TRBV6-2/TRBV6-3
CDR3 length: 13
clone size: once
D gene: NA
J gene: TRBJ2-7
CDR3 protein: CASSYAEVAEQYF
CDR3 DNA: TGTGCCAGCAGTTATGCCGAGGTCGCCGAGCAGTACTTC

V gene: TRBV6-5
CDR3 length: 15
clone size: NA
D gene: TRBD2
J gene: TRBJ2-3
CDR3 protein: CASSRAWSGRDTQYF
CDR3 DNA: TGTGCCAGCAGTCGCGCGTGGAGCGGGAGAGATACGCAGTATTTT

V gene: TRBV9
CDR3 length: 15
clone size: NA
D gene: NA
J gene: TRBJ1-2
CDR3 protein: CASSSDSTLNYGYTF
CDR3 DNA: TGTGCCAGCAGCTCCGACAGCACTCTTAACTATGGCTACACCTTC

V gene: TRBV5-4
CDR3 length: 14
clone size: NA
D gene: TRBD1
J gene: TRBJ2-7
CDR3 protein: CASSLGQSPYEQYF
CDR3 DNA: TGTGCCAGCAGCCTGGGACAGTCCCCCTACGAGCAGTACTTC

V gene: TRBV11-3
CDR3 length: 17
clone size: medium-sized
D gene: NA
J gene: TRBJ1-4
CDR3 protein: CASSLDPAGATNEKLFF
CDR3 DNA: TGTGCCAGCAGCTTAGACCCCGCAGGAGCAACTAATGAAAAACTGTTTTTT

V gene: TRBV18
CDR3 length: 15
clone size: NA
D gene: NA
J gene: TRBJ2-3
CDR3 protein: CASSPNPVRADTQYF
CDR3 DNA: TGTGCCAGCTCACCTAACCCCGTAAGGGCAGATACGCAGTATTTT

V gene: TRBV6-6
CDR3 length: 12
clone size: NA
D gene: NA
J gene: TRBJ1-4
CDR3 protein: CASSLAGVELFF
CDR3 DNA: TGTGCCAGCAGTTTGGCCGGGGTAGAACTGTTTTTT

V gene: TRBV12-3/TRBV12-4
CDR3 length: 12
clone size: once
D gene: NA
J gene: TRBJ1-2
CDR3 protein: CASSLSWYGYTF
CDR3 DNA: TGTGCCAGCAGTTTATCGTGGTATGGCTACACCTTC

V gene: TRBV28
CDR3 length: 16
clone size: NA
D gene: TRBD1
J gene: TRBJ2-7
CDR3 protein: CASSLPPGTVSYEQYF
CDR3 DNA: TGTGCCAGCAGTCTTCCCCCCGGGACAGTCTCCTACGAGCAGTACTTC

V gene: TRBV13
CDR3 length: 17
clone size: NA
D gene: TRBD2
J gene: TRBJ2-1
CDR3 protein: CASSPPSGSQAGNEQFF
CDR3 DNA: TGTGCCAGCAGCCCACCTAGCGGGAGCCAGGCGGGGAATGAGCAGTTCTTC

V gene: TRBV19
CDR3 length: 14
clone size: many
D gene: NA
J gene: TRBJ1-6
CDR3 protein: CASNPGVLNSPLHF
CDR3 DNA: TGTGCCAGTAACCCCGGGGTCCTTAATTCACCCCTCCACTTT

V gene: TRBV5-1
CDR3 length: 15
clone size: NA
D gene: TRBD2
J gene: TRBJ2-2
CDR3 protein: CASSPGRANTGELFF
CDR3 DNA: TGCGCCAGCAGCCCGGGGAGGGCGAACACCGGGGAGCTGTTTTTT

V gene: TRBV5-4
CDR3 length: 14
clone size: NA
D gene: TRBD1
J gene: TRBJ2-7
CDR3 protein: CASSPQGVSYEQYF
CDR3 DNA: TGTGCCAGCAGCCCACAGGGGGTCTCCTACGAGCAGTACTTC